The rows below give T cell receptor beta chains drawn from one sample of a study of vaccination and CD4 T cells after COVID-19. No antigen has been identified for these receptors. TCRdb fed the PCR reads into MiXCR, producing one record per CDR3 protein. The table records about 11,000 distinct CDR3 sequences, under 75% of them present only once. The sample taken for sequencing was CD4+ T cells from blood, cultured in vitro. The receptors were sampled from a human donor who had recovered from COVID-19. CDR3s include the opening cysteine and the closing phenylalanine or tryptophan. Fields, in order: D gene, J gene, clone size, V gene, CDR3 protein, CDR3 DNA. The D gene is left open where the match is weak. Clone sizes are given selectively: once, few, many, or a class where the clone is expanded.

- TRBJ2-5 large TRBV6-2/TRBV6-3 CASQATQETQYF TGTGCCTCACAGGCTACCCAAGAGACCCAGTACTTC
- TRBJ1-1 - TRBV20-1 CSAPKAGNTEAFF TGCAGTGCTCCCAAAGCGGGGAACACTGAAGCTTTCTTT
- TRBJ1-1 - TRBV12-5 CASGFPAGDLNTEAFF TGTGCTAGTGGTTTTCCCGCGGGCGATCTGAACACTGAAGCTTTCTTT
- TRBJ2-5 - TRBV6-1 CASRRTAQRLAEVQETQYF TGTGCCAGCAGGAGGACAGCCCAAAGACTAGCAGAAGTCCAAGAGACCCAGTACTTC
TRBD1 TRBJ1-2 - TRBV3-1 CASSPSAGGRFYGYTF TGTGCCAGCAGCCCGAGCGCAGGGGGCCGATTCTATGGCTACACCTTC
- TRBJ2-3 - TRBV6-5 CASSYRVIDTQYF TGTGCCAGCAGTTACCGTGTAATAGATACGCAGTATTTT
- TRBJ1-6 - TRBV30 CAWRGGRTYHSPLHF TGTGCCTGGAGAGGGGGTAGGACCTATCATTCACCCCTCCACTTT
- TRBJ2-7 - TRBV11-2 CASSSFWDTRKYF TGTGCCAGCAGTTCCTTTTGGGACACGCGGAAGTACTTC
- TRBJ2-3 - TRBV20-1 CSADRDIGTDTQYF TGCAGTGCGGACCGGGACATCGGTACAGATACGCAGTATTTT
- TRBJ1-5 few TRBV20-1 CSASRRMSGAVSNQPQHF TGCAGTGCTAGCAGGCGGATGAGCGGGGCGGTGAGCAATCAGCCCCAGCATTTT
- TRBJ2-3 - TRBV21-1 CASSPSGTGSKHMGTDTQYF TGTGCCAGCAGCCCCTCCGGGACAGGGAGTAAGCACATGGGCACAGATACGCAGTATTTT
TRBD1 TRBJ1-5 - TRBV7-2 CASSGQGWNQPQHF TGTGCCAGCAGCGGACAGGGGTGGAATCAGCCCCAGCATTTT
TRBD1 TRBJ2-7 - TRBV10-1 CASSYTMDRGLGEQYF TGCGCCAGCAGTTACACCATGGACAGGGGGCTTGGCGAGCAGTACTTC
- TRBJ1-1 few TRBV7-9 CASSQTQGLAFF TGTGCCAGCAGCCAGACTCAGGGGTTGGCTTTCTTT
- TRBJ1-5 - TRBV7-2 CASSLLFGTGPPQHF TGTGCCAGCAGCTTACTCTTTGGGACCGGTCCGCCCCAGCATTTT
- TRBJ1-1 - TRBV7-9 CASSLEAQNTEAFF TGTGCCAGCAGCTTAGAGGCACAGAACACTGAAGCTTTCTTT
- TRBJ1-1 once TRBV2 CASSRTANTEAFF TGTGCCAGCAGTCGGACGGCGAACACTGAAGCTTTCTTT
- TRBJ2-2 - TRBV28 CASSLFPGELFF TGTGCCAGCAGTTTATTCCCCGGGGAGCTGTTTTTT
- TRBJ1-5 - TRBV7-9 CASSQGPGNQPQHF TGTGCCAGCAGCCAGGGTCCGGGGAATCAGCCCCAGCATTTT
- TRBJ2-1 - TRBV7-2 CASSLRLGNEQFF TGTGCCAGCAGCTTAAGACTAGGCAATGAGCAGTTCTTC
- TRBJ1-6 few TRBV21-1 CAFPGSSYNSPLHF TGTGCCTTCCCCGGGAGCTCCTATAATTCACCCCTCCACTTT
- TRBJ2-1 - TRBV18 CASSPPSNEQFF TGTGCCAGCTCACCACCTTCGAATGAGCAGTTCTTC
- TRBJ1-2 - TRBV12-3/TRBV12-4 CASSNSNYGYTF TGTGCCAGCAGTAACAGCAACTATGGCTACACCTTC
TRBD2 TRBJ2-3 few TRBV6-5 CASSYVAGASTDTQYF TGTGCCAGCAGCTACGTAGCGGGAGCTAGCACAGATACGCAGTATTTT
- TRBJ1-3 once TRBV10-3 CATGLTEPSGNTIYF TGTGCCACAGGCCTTACAGAACCGTCTGGAAACACCATATATTTT
TRBD1 TRBJ1-1 few TRBV6-5 CASSYSYRGNTEAFF TGTGCCAGCAGTTACTCTTACAGGGGGAACACTGAAGCTTTCTTT
- TRBJ1-2 - TRBV19 CASLGVGYTF TGTGCCAGCCTAGGGGTAGGCTACACCTTC
- TRBJ2-4 - TRBV27 CASSPYSTTGVQYF TGTGCCAGCAGTCCCTACTCCACCACTGGGGTTCAGTACTTC
- TRBJ2-7 - TRBV5-4 CASSLESLGEQYF TGTGCCAGCAGCTTGGAGTCCCTGGGCGAGCAGTACTTC
- TRBJ2-2 few TRBV7-9 CASSLKGGGGYTGELFF TGTGCCAGCAGCCTTAAAGGAGGGGGCGGCTACACCGGGGAGCTGTTTTTT
TRBD1 TRBJ1-2 - TRBV7-9 CASREAQGDYGYTF TGTGCCAGCCGAGAGGCTCAGGGGGACTATGGCTACACCTTC
TRBD1 TRBJ1-2 - TRBV5-4 CASSFRGTGEGYTF TGTGCCAGCAGCTTCCGTGGGACAGGGGAGGGCTACACCTTC
- TRBJ2-1 - TRBV25-1 CASSELGGNEQFF TGTGCCAGCAGTGAATTAGGAGGGAATGAGCAGTTCTTC
- TRBJ1-2 - TRBV20-1 CSARIPYGYGYTF TGCAGTGCTAGAATTCCCTACGGTTATGGCTACACCTTC
- TRBJ1-2 - TRBV2 CASSEYYRNNYGYTF TGTGCCAGCAGTGAATACTACAGGAATAACTATGGCTACACCTTC
- TRBJ2-5 - TRBV6-5 CASSYSGREETQYF TGTGCCAGCAGTTACTCTGGCCGAGAAGAGACCCAGTACTTC
- TRBJ1-1 - TRBV20-1 CSAREGSQPTEAFF TGCAGTGCTAGAGAGGGATCACAGCCCACTGAAGCTTTCTTT
- TRBJ1-1 - TRBV5-1 CASSLDGGLDAFF TGCGCCAGCAGCTTGGATGGGGGGCTGGACGCTTTCTTT
- TRBJ1-1 few TRBV20-1 CSASGGTNTEAFF TGCAGTGCTAGCGGGGGGACCAACACTGAAGCTTTCTTT
- TRBJ1-1 once TRBV7-3 CASSLTRDTEAFF TGTGCCAGCAGCTTGACACGTGACACTGAAGCTTTCTTT
- TRBJ1-1 - TRBV6-4 CASREGPSRGTEAFF TGTGCCAGCAGAGAAGGACCCTCCCGAGGGACTGAAGCTTTCTTT
TRBD2 TRBJ2-7 few TRBV20-1 CSARDTASGSYEQYF TGCAGTGCTAGAGATACGGCTAGCGGCTCCTACGAGCAGTACTTC
TRBD2 TRBJ2-1 few TRBV20-1 CSAREGTRYNEQFF TGCAGTGCTAGAGAAGGGACTAGGTACAATGAGCAGTTCTTC
TRBD2 TRBJ2-1 once TRBV24-1 CATSDPRPTTSGSYNEQFF TGTGCCACCAGTGATCCCCGCCCCACGACTAGCGGATCCTACAATGAGCAGTTCTTC
TRBD2 TRBJ2-1 - TRBV6-2/TRBV6-3 CASSRSGTNNEQFF TGTGCCAGCAGCCGCTCCGGGACTAACAATGAGCAGTTCTTC
- TRBJ2-1 - TRBV4-3 CASSQDRGYRYNEQFF TGCGCCAGCAGCCAAGATAGGGGGTACCGCTACAATGAGCAGTTCTTC
- TRBJ1-6 - TRBV12-3/TRBV12-4 CASSLERESLHF TGTGCCAGCAGTTTAGAAAGGGAGTCCCTCCACTTT
TRBD2 TRBJ2-1 - TRBV27 CASSRKVAGEPRDEQFF TGTGCCAGCAGTCGAAAAGTAGCGGGAGAACCTCGGGATGAGCAGTTCTTC
TRBD1 TRBJ2-5 few TRBV24-1 CATSHFRDREETQYF TGTGCCACCAGCCATTTCCGGGACAGAGAAGAGACCCAGTACTTC
- TRBJ2-5 - TRBV6-5 CASSYRGEETQYF TGTGCCAGCAGTTACAGGGGGGAGGAGACCCAGTACTTC
TRBD1 TRBJ1-5 once TRBV6-5 CASSYSGQGNQPQHF TGTGCCAGCAGTTACTCGGGACAGGGCAATCAGCCCCAGCATTTT
- TRBJ1-5 - TRBV20-1 CSASRGNNQPQHF TGCAGTGCTAGTAGGGGAAACAATCAGCCCCAGCATTTT
- TRBJ2-2 - TRBV19 CASSITPRNTGELFF TGTGCCAGTAGTATAACCCCACGGAACACCGGGGAGCTGTTTTTT
- TRBJ2-3 - TRBV21-1 CASSKGPTGAENTDTQYF TGTGCCAGCAGCAAAGGACCTACCGGAGCGGAAAACACAGATACGCAGTATTTT